This T cell receptor beta chain was sequenced for a study of monozygotic twins with inflammatory bowel disease. From germline, CDR1 is SGDLS and CDR2 YYNGEE. CDR3 length: 13 residues. UMIs incorporating a 6-nucleotide sample barcode were appended by means of template switching. TCRdb re-analyzed the 5' RACE reads; it lists each CDR3 protein once, without DNA. The sample's table shows approximately 200,000 distinct CDR3 sequences. This TCR came from a human donor with ulcerative colitis or Crohn's disease, or a healthy co-twin of an affected twin (not recorded which). The chain joins TRBV9 to TRBJ2-3. The material sequenced was blood. The CDR3 region is CASSAGLGDTQYF.